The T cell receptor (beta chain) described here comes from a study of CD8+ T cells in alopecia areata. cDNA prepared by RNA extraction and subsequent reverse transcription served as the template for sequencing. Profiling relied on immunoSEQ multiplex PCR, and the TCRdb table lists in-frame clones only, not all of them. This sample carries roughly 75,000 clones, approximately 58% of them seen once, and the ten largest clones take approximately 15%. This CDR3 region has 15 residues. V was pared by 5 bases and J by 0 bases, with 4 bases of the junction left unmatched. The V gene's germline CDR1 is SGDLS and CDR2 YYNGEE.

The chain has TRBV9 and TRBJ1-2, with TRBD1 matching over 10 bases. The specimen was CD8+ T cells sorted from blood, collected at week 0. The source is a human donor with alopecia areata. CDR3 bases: TGTGCCAGCAGTGCAGGACAGGGGGCTAACTATGGCTACACCTTC. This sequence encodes CASSAGQGANYGYTF.